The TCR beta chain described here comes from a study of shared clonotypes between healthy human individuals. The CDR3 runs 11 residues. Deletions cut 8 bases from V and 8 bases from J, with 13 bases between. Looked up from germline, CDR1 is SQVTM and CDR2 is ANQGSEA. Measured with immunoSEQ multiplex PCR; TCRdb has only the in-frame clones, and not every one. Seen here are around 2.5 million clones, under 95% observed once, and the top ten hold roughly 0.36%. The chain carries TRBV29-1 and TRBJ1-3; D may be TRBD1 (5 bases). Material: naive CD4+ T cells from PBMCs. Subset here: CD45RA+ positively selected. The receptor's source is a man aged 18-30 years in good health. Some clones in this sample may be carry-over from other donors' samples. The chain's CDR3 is CSLLEQDTIYF. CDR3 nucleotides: TGCAGCCTCCTAGAACAGGACACCATATATTTT.